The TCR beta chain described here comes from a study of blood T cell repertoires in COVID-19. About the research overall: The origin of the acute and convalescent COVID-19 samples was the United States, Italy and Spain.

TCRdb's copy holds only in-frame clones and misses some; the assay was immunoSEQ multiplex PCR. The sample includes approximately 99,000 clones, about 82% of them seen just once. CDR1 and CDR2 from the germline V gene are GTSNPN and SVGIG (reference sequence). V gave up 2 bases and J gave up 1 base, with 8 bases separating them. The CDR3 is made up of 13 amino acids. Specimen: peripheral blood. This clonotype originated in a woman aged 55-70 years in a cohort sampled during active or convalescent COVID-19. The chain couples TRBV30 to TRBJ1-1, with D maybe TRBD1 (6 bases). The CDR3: CAWSLTGNTEAFF. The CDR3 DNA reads TGTGCCTGGAGTTTGACAGGGAACACTGAAGCTTTCTTT.